These 12 T cell receptor beta chains share one sample of origin, sequenced in a study of blood T cell repertoires in COVID-19. Profiled with immunoSEQ multiplex PCR; TCRdb holds only in-frame clones, not every one. The table lists 62,000 or so clones, 80% to 90% of them singletons, with approximately 2.9% in the top ten. The sample was peripheral blood. The receptors originated from a man over 45 with acute or convalescent COVID-19.

The chain employs TRBV5-4 and TRBJ2-3; TRBD2 agrees at 9 bases. This CDR3 spans 18 amino acids. CDR1 and CDR2 (germline): SGHNT, YYREEE (reference sequence). V lost 5 bases, J lost 3 bases, and 16 bases stayed unmatched. The chain's CDR3 is CASSPRQISSGKTDTQYF. CDR3 coding DNA: TGTGCCAGCAGTCCACGTCAAATTTCTAGCGGGAAGACAGATACGCAGTATTTT.

The gene calls are TRBV5-6 and TRBJ1-1; possibly TRBD1 for D (5 bases). V lost 6 bases to trimming and J lost 2 bases, with 17 bases between them. Germline loops: CDR1 SGHDT, CDR2 YYEEEE. The CDR3 is 15 amino acids. The CDR3 DNA is TGTGCCAGCACCCCGACCCGACAGCCCAACACTGAAGCTTTCTTT. Translation gives CASTPTRQPNTEAFF. Complete variable domain (other parts from reference TRBV5-6 and TRBJ1-1): DAGVTQSPTHLIKTRGQQVTLRCSPKSGHDTVSWYQQALGQGPQFIFQYYEEEERQRGNFPDRFSGHQFPNYSSELNVNALLLGDSALYLCASTPTRQPNTEAFFGQGTRLTVV.

This chain links TRBV15 with TRBJ1-5; TRBD1 agrees at 12 bases. The CDR3 is made up of 19 amino acids. The J segment lost 1 base and the V segment lost 2 bases, leaving 9 bases of the junction unmatched. Per germline, CDR1 LNHNV and CDR2 YYDKDF (reference sequence). As DNA, the CDR3 is TGTGCCACCAGCAGAACTATGGGACAGGGGGCGGGGAGCAATCAGCCCCAGCATTTT. Protein sequence: CATSRTMGQGAGSNQPQHF.

The gene calls are TRBV5-1 and TRBJ2-2; perhaps TRBD1 as D (6 bases). Per germline, CDR1 SGHRS and CDR2 YFSETQ. The V end lost 5 bases, the J end lost 0 bases, and 11 bases lay between the germline ends. This CDR3 spans 15 amino acids. Written as DNA, the CDR3 is TGCGCCAGCAGACCGGGACAACCGAACACCGGGGAGCTGTTTTTT. This encodes CASRPGQPNTGELFF.

The J gene is TRBJ1-3, the V gene TRBV19, with TRBD1 matching 9 bases. CDR1 is LNHDA, CDR2 SQIVND, per germline (reference sequence). After removal of 3 bases from V and 2 bases from J, the junction contained 2 bases not matched to a gene. CDR3 size: 15 residues. As DNA, the CDR3 is TGTGCCAGTAGTATCAGACAGGGGGCTGGAAACACCATATATTTT. As protein: CASSIRQGAGNTIYF.

This sequence joins TRBV7-9 and TRBJ1-2; TRBD1 might be the D (6 bases). There are 15 residues in the CDR3. Germline V gene sequence: CDR1 SEHNR, CDR2 FQNEAQ (reference sequence). Trimming removed 1 base from V and 0 bases from J, with 9 bases in between. The CDR3 DNA is TGTGCCAGCAGCTTAGGGGGACAAGCTAACTATGGCTACACCTTC. It is translated as CASSLGGQANYGYTF.

In DNA form, the CDR3 reads TGTGCCAGTACCGACCTAGACAGGCCCTACTATGGCTACACCTTC. Amino acid sequence: CASTDLDRPYYGYTF. The rearrangement joins TRBV19 to TRBJ1-2; a possible D gene is TRBD1 (6 bases). This CDR3 spans 15 amino acids. In germline, CDR1 is LNHDA, CDR2 SQIVND (reference sequence). Deletions cut 7 bases from V and 3 bases from J, with 18 bases between.

This CDR3 reads CASSNLAENTGELFF. CDR3 bases: TGTGCCAGTAGTAACCTAGCGGAGAACACCGGGGAGCTGTTTTTT. The chain couples TRBV19 to TRBJ2-2; 7 nucleotides align to TRBD2. The germline CDR1 and CDR2 sequences are LNHDA and SQIVND (reference sequence). CDR3 size: 15 residues. Trimming removed 4 bases from V and 1 base from J; junction bases left unmatched: 3.

This sequence joins TRBV2 and TRBJ2-7; possible D gene TRBD1, 6 bases. CDR3 length equals 13 residues. Germline V CDR1 and CDR2: SNHLY, FYNNEI. V shed 2 bases and J shed 3 bases, with 8 bases lying between them. The CDR3 DNA reads as TGTGCCAGCAGTGAACAGGGGTACTACGAGCAGTACTTC. This codes for CASSEQGYYEQYF.

The chain links TRBV5-6 to TRBJ2-5, with 12 bases fitting TRBD2. CDR3 length: 15 residues. Germline trimming cut 4 bases from V and 4 bases from J; bases unmatched to any gene: 5. The germline gives CDR1 SGHDT, CDR2 YYEEEE. CDR3 protein: CASSSTSGRRETQYF. CDR3 sequence (DNA): TGTGCCAGCAGCAGTACTAGCGGGAGGCGAGAGACCCAGTACTTC.

This chain joins TRBV2 and TRBJ2-3; 13 bases map to TRBD2. The CDR3 loop spans 17 amino acids. J lost 3 bases, V lost 3 bases, and 6 bases had no gene match. Per germline, CDR1 SNHLY and CDR2 FYNNEI. This chain's CDR3 is CASSELGLAGPTDTQYF. DNA for the CDR3: TGTGCCAGCAGTGAGCTGGGACTAGCGGGACCGACAGATACGCAGTATTTT.

The chain links TRBV2 to TRBJ2-1; D gene uncertain. The CDR3 totals 15 residues. The germline gives CDR1 SNHLY, CDR2 FYNNEI. V was pared by 2 bases and J by 0 bases, with 8 bases between. The CDR3 region is CASSESPSSYNEQFF. The CDR3 nucleotides read TGTGCCAGCAGTGAATCTCCGAGCTCCTACAATGAGCAGTTCTTC.